Listed here are 22 T cell receptor beta chains from one sample, sequenced in a study of identifying expanded T cells in peripheral blood. Sequenced by immunoSEQ multiplex PCR; TCRdb stores in-frame clones only, minus some. The sample contains over 80,000 clones, 86% of which appear only once. The sequenced sample consisted of blood. Receptors were obtained from a person aged 18 to 70 in good health.

This chain uses TRBV5-4 with TRBJ1-1; maybe TRBD1 (6 bases). The CDR3 spans 15 residues. CDR1 and CDR2 (germline): SGHNT, YYREEE (reference sequence). V was clipped by 0 bases and J by 6 bases, with 15 bases between them. The chain's CDR3 is CASSLVNQGSAEAFF. For the CDR3, the DNA is TGTGCCAGCAGCTTGGTTAACCAGGGGAGCGCTGAAGCTTTCTTT.

This clone appeared a few times. This rearrangement joins TRBV10-1 to TRBJ1-6, with 9 positions matching TRBD1. CDR3 length: 14 amino acids. The germline CDR1 and CDR2 sequences are WNHNN and SYGVQD (reference sequence). With V trimmed by 8 bases and J by 7 bases, 6 bases remained unmatched. CDR3 in amino acids: CASARDRDNSPLHF. Here the CDR3 DNA reads TGCGCCAGCGCCCGGGACAGGGACAATTCACCCCTCCACTTT.

The chain has TRBV29-1 and TRBJ1-1, with D perhaps matching TRBD1 (5 bases). The CDR3 runs to 16 residues. Trimming took off 0 bases at V and 2 bases at J, with 16 bases between the two ends. Germline CDR1 reads SQVTM; CDR2 reads ANQGSEA. The CDR3 here is CSVEDAGWPDNTEAFF. In DNA form, the CDR3 reads TGCAGCGTTGAAGATGCAGGGTGGCCCGATAACACTGAAGCTTTCTTT.

This rearrangement joins TRBV11-3 to TRBJ2-1; 9 nucleotides align to TRBD1. The CDR3 consists of 17 residues. CDR1 is SGHNT, CDR2 YENEEA, per germline. The J segment lost 3 bases and the V segment lost 0 bases, leaving 6 bases of the junction unmatched. The CDR3 DNA follows: TGTGCCAGCAGCTTAGAGGGAGGGGACAGGGTCTACAATGAGCAGTTCTTC. Protein product: CASSLEGGDRVYNEQFF.

The chain carries TRBV6-1 and TRBJ1-5; the D is unclear. Trimming left V 0 bases short and J 5 bases short, with 8 bases between. The CDR3 totals 14 residues. Looked up from germline, CDR1 is MNHNS and CDR2 is SASEGT. The CDR3: CASSEARWDQPQHF. CDR3 nucleotide sequence: TGTGCCAGCAGTGAAGCGCGGTGGGATCAGCCCCAGCATTTT.

The CDR3 protein is CASSRTGTARNYGYTF. The CDR3 DNA follows: TGTGCCAGCAGCAGAACCGGGACTGCTCGTAACTATGGCTACACCTTC. The chain couples TRBV9 to TRBJ1-2, with a tentative D call TRBD1 (5 bases). Germline-derived CDR1 and CDR2 are SGDLS and YYNGEE. This CDR3 comprises 16 residues. Trimming shortened V by 4 bases and J by 1 base, and 17 bases separated the two germline ends.

This chain links TRBV28 with TRBJ1-2; D remains ambiguous. V gave up 5 bases and J gave up 4 bases, with 14 bases separating them. CDR1 and CDR2 (germline): MDHEN, SYDVKM. This CDR3 spans 14 amino acids. CDR3 sequence: CASSSPGQRYGYTF. CDR3 coding DNA: TGTGCCAGCAGTAGCCCCGGGCAGCGCTATGGCTACACCTTC.

This clone was seen once. The genes are TRBV5-6 and TRBJ2-5; possible D gene TRBD2, 5 bases. Germline CDR1 reads SGHDT; CDR2 reads YYEEEE. The V end lost 0 bases, the J end lost 5 bases, and 17 bases lay between the germline ends. The CDR3 sequence is 16 residues long. The CDR3 DNA reads TGTGCCAGCAGCTTGGTATCGTCAGCGGTTAGGGAGACCCAGTACTTC. Protein: CASSLVSSAVRETQYF.

The genes are TRBV4-1 and TRBJ2-3; D perhaps matches TRBD1 (5 bases). The V gene lost 5 bases and the J gene lost 4 bases, with 16 bases spanning the gap. CDR3 length: 15 residues. Germline-derived CDR1 and CDR2 are MGHRA and YSYEKL. Here the CDR3 reads CASSSRGQGADTQYF. The CDR3 coding sequence is TGCGCCAGCAGCTCTCGCGGCCAGGGTGCAGATACGCAGTATTTT.

This clone was found once. The chain carries TRBV7-2 and TRBJ1-2; no reliable D call. Trimming removed 5 bases from V and 4 bases from J, with 11 bases in between. This CDR3 has 13 residues. Germline CDR1 is SGHTA and CDR2 is FQGNSA. The CDR3 coding sequence is TGTGCCAGCAGCCACGGGGAGTCCTATGGCTACACCTTC. This codes for CASSHGESYGYTF.

This clone has just one count. This chain uses TRBV7-2 with TRBJ2-5; the match to TRBD2 covers 9 bases. The V and J ends lost 5 bases and 0 bases, in that order; junction bases with no gene match: 7. Germline-derived CDR1 and CDR2 are SGHTA and FQGNSA. The CDR3 covers 16 residues. Written as DNA, the CDR3 is TGTGCCAGCAGCCCCCGACTAGCGGATAACCAAGAGACCCAGTACTTC. This codes for CASSPRLADNQETQYF.

This clone is medium-sized in the sample. The rearrangement links TRBV9 to TRBJ2-2; TRBD1 aligns across 10 bases. The J segment lost 6 bases and the V segment lost 4 bases, leaving 21 bases of the junction unmatched. Germline V CDR1 and CDR2: SGDLS, YYNGEE. The length of the CDR3 is 20 residues. CDR3 residues: CASSSRPRDRGLGSAGELFF. The CDR3 nucleotides are TGTGCCAGCAGCTCGCGGCCTCGGGACAGGGGTTTGGGTTCGGCCGGGGAGCTGTTTTTT.

This sequence joins TRBV6-1 and TRBJ2-5; tentatively, D is TRBD1 or TRBD2 (5 bases each). The germline gives CDR1 MNHNS, CDR2 SASEGT. The CDR3 is made up of 14 amino acids. The V end was cut by 3 bases, the J end by 5 bases, with 13 bases between. The CDR3 DNA follows: TGTGCCAGCAGTGAGTCGGGGCTTGAGGAGACCCAGTACTTC. Translation: CASSESGLEETQYF.

The CDR3 is CASSLELDRLNTGELFF. As DNA, the CDR3 is TGTGCCAGCAGCTTGGAGCTCGACAGATTGAACACCGGGGAGCTGTTTTTT. This chain connects TRBV13 to TRBJ2-2; D perhaps matches TRBD1 (5 bases). This CDR3 region has 17 residues. Trimming took 3 bases from V and 1 from J, leaving 15 bases between them. Germline V gene data show CDR1 as PRHDT and CDR2 as FYEKMQ (reference sequence).

The chain uses TRBV9 and TRBJ2-5; D may match TRBD1 or TRBD2 (6 bases each). CDR1 and CDR2 from the germline V gene are SGDLS and YYNGEE. The CDR3 is 16 residues long. V lost 0 bases and J lost 4, with 16 bases in between. The chain's CDR3 is CASSVVPEGVRETQYF. The CDR3 nucleotides read TGTGCCAGCAGCGTAGTGCCGGAGGGGGTGCGAGAGACCCAGTACTTC.

The chain couples TRBV6-5 to TRBJ1-5; TRBD1 is a possible D gene (6 bases). V lost 5 bases, J lost 7 bases, and 12 bases lay in between. CDR3 length equals 13 residues. Per germline, CDR1 MNHEY and CDR2 SVGAGI. CDR3 bases: TGTGCCAGCAGTCGACGTGGGGGCCAGCCCCAGCATTTT. It encodes CASSRRGGQPQHF.

This clone was seen once. The chain has TRBV19 and TRBJ1-2; D is unclear. Germline CDR1 is LNHDA and CDR2 is SQIVND (reference sequence). The ends were cut back, 5 bases at V and 6 bases at J, with 16 bases in the middle. The CDR3 length is 14 residues. CDR3 sequence: CASSLALRPHGYTF. The CDR3 DNA is TGTGCCAGTAGTTTGGCTCTTAGGCCCCATGGCTACACCTTC.

V gene TRBV18 combines with J gene TRBJ2-3; D call uncertain. V lost 1 base and J lost 2, with 7 bases in between. Germline V lookup: CDR1 KGHSH, CDR2 LQKENI. The CDR3 spans 14 residues. CDR3 DNA sequence: TGTGCCAGCTCACCACGATCCTCCACAGATACGCAGTATTTT. Protein: CASSPRSSTDTQYF.

This sequence joins TRBV18 and TRBJ1-1, with D maybe TRBD1 (5 bases). The germline V and J ends were trimmed by 5 bases and 6 bases, with 10 bases remaining between them. Germline CDR1 and CDR2: KGHSH and LQKENI. The CDR3 is 12 residues long. The CDR3 region is CASSTGYAEAFF. Written as DNA, the CDR3 is TGTGCCAGCTCAACAGGCTATGCTGAAGCTTTCTTT. Looking up the rest from reference TRBV18 and TRBJ1-1 gives the full variable domain: NAGVMQNPRHLVRRRGQEARLRCSPMKGHSHVYWYRQLPEEGLKFMVYLQKENIIDESGMPKERFSAEFPKEGPSILRIQQVVRGDSAAYFCASSTGYAEAFFGQGTRLTVV.

In DNA form, the CDR3 reads TGTGCCAGCAGCTTAGGCGGGGGCCGGGGAAACACCATATATTTT. This gives the protein CASSLGGGRGNTIYF. The chain joins TRBV11-2 to TRBJ1-3; TRBD1 is a possible D gene (6 bases). The CDR3 length is 15 residues. Germline CDR1 SGHAT, CDR2 FQNNGV. Trimming shortened V by 1 base and J by 4 bases, and 11 bases separated the two germline ends.

The chain combines TRBV7-2 with TRBJ1-4; unclear D gene. Germline values: CDR1 SGHTA, CDR2 FQGNSA. The V and J ends lost 5 bases and 7 bases respectively, with 14 bases between them. CDR3 length: 14 amino acids. The CDR3: CASSKIYGSEKLFF. In DNA form, the CDR3 reads TGTGCCAGCAGCAAAATCTACGGGAGTGAAAAACTGTTTTTT. The full variable domain, with the rest looked up from reference TRBV7-2 and TRBJ1-4, is GAGVSQSPSNKVTEKGKDVELRCDPISGHTALYWYRQSLGQGLEFLIYFQGNSAPDKSGLPSDRFSAERTGGSVSTLTIQRTQQEDSAVYLCASSKIYGSEKLFFGSGTQLSVL.

The CDR3 bases are TGCAGTGCTAGATCAGACTATGGCTACACCTTC. The encoded protein is CSARSDYGYTF. The chain recombines TRBV20-1 with TRBJ1-2; D remains unclear. Per germline, CDR1 DFQATT and CDR2 SNEGSKA (reference sequence). Trimming left V 2 bases short and J 3 bases short, with 4 bases between. This CDR3 region has 11 residues.